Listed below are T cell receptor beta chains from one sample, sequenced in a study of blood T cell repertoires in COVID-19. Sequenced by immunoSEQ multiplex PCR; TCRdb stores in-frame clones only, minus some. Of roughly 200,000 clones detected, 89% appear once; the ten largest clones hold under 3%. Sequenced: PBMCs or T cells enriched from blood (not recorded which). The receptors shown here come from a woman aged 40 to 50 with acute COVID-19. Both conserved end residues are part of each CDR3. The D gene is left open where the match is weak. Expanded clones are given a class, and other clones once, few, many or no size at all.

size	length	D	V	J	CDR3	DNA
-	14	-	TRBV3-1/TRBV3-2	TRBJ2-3	CASSPPGSVDTQYF	TGTGCCAGCAGCCCCCCCGGGTCTGTAGATACGCAGTATTTT
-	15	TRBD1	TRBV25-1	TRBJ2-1	CASSDQGALLYEQFF	TGTGCCAGCAGTGACCAGGGGGCTTTGCTCTATGAGCAGTTCTTC
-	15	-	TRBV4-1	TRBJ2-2	CASSQEGANTGELFF	TGCGCCAGCAGCCAAGAAGGAGCGAACACCGGGGAGCTGTTTTTT
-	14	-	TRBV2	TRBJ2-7	CASSEGGVGYEQYF	TGTGCCAGCAGTGAGGGAGGAGTTGGCTACGAGCAGTACTTC
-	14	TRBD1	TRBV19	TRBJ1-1	CASSMGQANTEAFF	TGTGCCAGTAGTATGGGACAGGCGAACACTGAAGCTTTCTTT
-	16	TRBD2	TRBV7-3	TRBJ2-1	CASSPLRAGGRNEQFF	TGTGCCAGCAGTCCCTTGAGAGCGGGGGGGCGCAATGAGCAGTTCTTC
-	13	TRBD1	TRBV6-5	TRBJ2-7	CASRGTGEDEQYF	TGTGCCAGCAGGGGGACAGGTGAGGACGAGCAGTACTTC
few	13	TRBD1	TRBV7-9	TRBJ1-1	CASKGALNTEAFF	TGTGCCAGCAAGGGGGCTTTGAACACTGAAGCTTTCTTT
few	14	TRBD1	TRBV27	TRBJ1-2	CATRSGTANYGYTF	TGTGCCACCCGCTCGGGGACAGCTAACTATGGCTACACCTTC
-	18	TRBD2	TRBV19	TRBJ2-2	CASSNYPSGSTITGELFF	TGTGCCAGTAGTAACTATCCTAGCGGGAGTACAATCACCGGGGAGCTGTTTTTT
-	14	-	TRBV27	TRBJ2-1	CASSPIDRYNEQFF	TGTGCCAGCAGCCCGATCGACAGGTACAATGAGCAGTTCTTC
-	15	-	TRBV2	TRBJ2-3	CASLQRASGTDTQYF	TGTGCCAGCCTACAGAGGGCTAGCGGCACAGATACGCAGTATTTT
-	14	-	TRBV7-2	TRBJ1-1	CASSLGRGNTEAFF	TGTGCCAGCAGCTTGGGCCGGGGGAACACTGAAGCTTTCTTT
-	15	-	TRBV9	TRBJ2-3	CASSVSGAGTDTQYF	TGTGCCAGCAGCGTATCAGGGGCAGGAACAGATACGCAGTATTTT
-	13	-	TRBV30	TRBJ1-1	CAWRWGALPEAFF	TGTGCCTGGAGATGGGGAGCCCTCCCTGAAGCTTTCTTT
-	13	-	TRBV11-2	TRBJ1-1	CASSLGPDGRTFF	TGTGCCAGCAGCTTAGGGCCGGATGGGAGAACTTTCTTT
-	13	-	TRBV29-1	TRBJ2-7	CSVRLGGFYEQYF	TGCAGCGTTCGACTAGGAGGGTTCTACGAGCAGTACTTC
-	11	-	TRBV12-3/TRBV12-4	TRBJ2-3	CASSSGYTQYF	TGTGCCAGCAGTAGCGGATATACGCAGTATTTT
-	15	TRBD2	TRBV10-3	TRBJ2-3	CAISDPGLAGTTQYF	TGTGCCATCAGTGACCCAGGACTAGCGGGGACTACGCAGTATTTT
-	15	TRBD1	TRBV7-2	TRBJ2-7	CASSRTGTGGYEQYF	TGTGCCAGCAGCCGGACCGGGACAGGGGGCTACGAGCAGTACTTC
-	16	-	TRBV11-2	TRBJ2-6	CASSLSGGSGANVLTF	TGTGCCAGCAGCTTATCTGGGGGGTCTGGGGCCAACGTCCTGACTTTC
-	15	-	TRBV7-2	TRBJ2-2	CASSPYYPYTGELFF	TGTGCCAGCAGCCCTTACTATCCATACACCGGGGAGCTGTTTTTT
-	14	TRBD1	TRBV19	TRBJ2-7	CASSILTGSYEQYF	TGTGCCAGTAGTATATTGACAGGGTCCTACGAGCAGTACTTC
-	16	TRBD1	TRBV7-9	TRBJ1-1	CASSLAQTGMNTEAFF	TGTGCCAGCAGCTTAGCCCAGACAGGGATGAACACTGAAGCTTTCTTT
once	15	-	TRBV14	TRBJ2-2	CASSPPGLNTGELFF	TGTGCCAGCAGCCCTCCAGGGTTGAACACCGGGGAGCTGTTTTTT
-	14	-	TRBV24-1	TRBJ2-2	CATSPPGNTGELFF	TGTGCCACCAGCCCCCCCGGGAACACCGGGGAGCTGTTTTTT
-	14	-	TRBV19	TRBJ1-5	CASTRSYSNQPQHF	TGTGCCAGTACCAGATCATATAGCAATCAGCCCCAGCATTTT
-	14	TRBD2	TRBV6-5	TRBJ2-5	CASSFLAGGETQYF	TGTGCCAGCAGTTTCCTAGCGGGAGGCGAGACCCAGTACTTC
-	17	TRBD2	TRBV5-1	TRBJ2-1	CASSSGLVWSSYNEQFF	TGCGCCAGCAGCTCGGGACTAGTTTGGAGCTCCTACAATGAGCAGTTCTTC
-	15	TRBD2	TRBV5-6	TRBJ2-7	CASSLGGAGGYEQYF	TGTGCCAGCAGCTTGGGAGGAGCGGGGGGTTACGAGCAGTACTTC
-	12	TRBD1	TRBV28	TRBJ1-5	CASSTGDQPQHF	TGTGCCAGCAGTACAGGGGATCAGCCCCAGCATTTT
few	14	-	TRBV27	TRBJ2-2	CASSLNRDTGELFF	TGTGCCAGCAGTCTTAACAGGGACACCGGGGAGCTGTTTTTT
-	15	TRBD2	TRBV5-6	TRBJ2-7	CASSLLTSGSNEQYF	TGTGCCAGCAGCTTGCTGACTAGCGGGAGTAACGAGCAGTACTTC
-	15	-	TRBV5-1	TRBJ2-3	CASSLQGPNTDTQYF	TGCGCCAGCAGCTTGCAGGGTCCAAACACAGATACGCAGTATTTT
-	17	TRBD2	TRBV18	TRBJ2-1	CASSPPGLAGGKNEQFF	TGTGCCAGCTCACCACCGGGACTAGCGGGGGGGAAAAATGAGCAGTTCTTC
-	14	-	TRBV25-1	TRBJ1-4	CASSETNRAEKLFF	TGTGCCAGCAGTGAGACCAACAGAGCAGAAAAACTGTTTTTT
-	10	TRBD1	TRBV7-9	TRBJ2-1	CASSPGQLFF	TGTGCCAGCAGCCCGGGACAGCTGTTCTTC